A selection of T cell receptor beta chains follows, all from one sample in a study of blood T cell repertoires in COVID-19. Method: immunoSEQ multiplex PCR; TCRdb's copy keeps in-frame clones and lacks some. Of around 470,000 clones detected, 80% to 95% appear once; the ten largest clones hold roughly 0.66%. Sequencing used PBMCs or T cells enriched from blood (not recorded which). Receptor source: a man between 18 and 29 years old who had recovered from COVID-19. Both conserved end residues are part of each CDR3. The D gene is left open where the match is weak. The size field is filled for only some rows; it gives once, few, many or a size class.

j_call d_call clone_size v_call cdr3_aa cdr3_nt
TRBJ2-1 NA NA TRBV2 CASSSMSSYNEQFF TGTGCCAGCAGCTCGATGAGCTCCTACAATGAGCAGTTCTTC
TRBJ1-5 NA NA TRBV6-1 CASSLQDSNQPQHF TGTGCCAGCAGTCTACAGGATAGCAATCAGCCCCAGCATTTT
TRBJ1-4 TRBD1 once TRBV11-3 CASTGGGGNEKLFF TGTGCCAGTACAGGGGGCGGTGGTAATGAAAAACTGTTTTTT
TRBJ2-7 NA NA TRBV2 CASSVKGDISEQYF TGTGCCAGCAGTGTAAAGGGAGATATAAGTGAGCAGTACTTC
TRBJ2-5 NA once TRBV15 CATSRDLVKTQYF TGTGCCACCAGCAGAGATCTCGTAAAGACCCAGTACTTC
TRBJ1-6 NA NA TRBV6-5 CASRLGVSSPLHF TGTGCCAGCAGGCTGGGAGTCAGTTCACCCCTCCACTTT
TRBJ1-2 TRBD1 NA TRBV5-1 CASSQDRDGYTF TGCGCCAGCAGCCAAGACAGGGATGGCTACACCTTC
TRBJ2-3 NA NA TRBV5-1 CASSLGLTDTQYF TGCGCCAGCAGCCTTGGGCTTACAGATACGCAGTATTTT
TRBJ2-2 NA NA TRBV9 CASSVGAGTGELFF TGTGCCAGCAGCGTAGGTGCAGGGACCGGGGAGCTGTTTTTT
TRBJ1-1 NA few TRBV13 CASSTPEGLDTEAFF TGTGCCAGCAGCACCCCTGAGGGATTAGACACTGAAGCTTTCTTT
TRBJ2-3 TRBD2 NA TRBV25-1 CASSERLAGTTDTQYF TGTGCCAGCAGTGAAAGACTAGCGGGAACCACAGATACGCAGTATTTT
TRBJ2-7 NA once TRBV27 CASSFGRSYEQYF TGTGCCAGCAGTTTCGGCAGGTCCTACGAGCAGTACTTC
TRBJ1-6 NA NA TRBV28 CASSQTGSLHF TGTGCCAGCAGCCAAACAGGGTCCCTCCACTTT
TRBJ1-1 TRBD1 NA TRBV14 CASSPLDRAHTEAFF TGTGCCAGCAGCCCATTGGACAGGGCGCACACTGAAGCTTTCTTT
TRBJ2-1 NA NA TRBV11-2 CASSSSLRDEQFF TGTGCCAGCAGCTCATCCCTACGGGATGAGCAGTTCTTC
TRBJ1-1 NA NA TRBV6-1 CASSEVDSLRTEAFF TGTGCCAGCAGTGAGGTGGACAGTCTTCGGACTGAAGCTTTCTTT